These 23 T cell receptor beta chains were sequenced from one sample in a study of control samples from healthy donors and cancer patients. Measured with immunoSEQ multiplex PCR; TCRdb has only the in-frame clones, and not every one. The data show approximately 50,000 clones, with 95% seen just once and approximately 2.4% held by the top ten. Material for sequencing was blood. Receptor source: a man aged 30 to 39 in good health.

The chain recombines TRBV6-4 with TRBJ2-1; 10 bases agree with TRBD2. After removal of 5 bases from V and 7 bases from J, the junction contained 11 bases not matched to a gene. Germline lookup yields CDR1 MRHNA and CDR2 SNTAGT. This CDR3 is built from 16 residues. CDR3 sequence reads: CASSPGRTSGPNEQFF. The CDR3 nucleotides read TGTGCCAGCAGTCCCGGGCGGACTAGCGGTCCAAATGAGCAGTTCTTC.

The genes are TRBV19 and TRBJ2-1, with D perhaps TRBD1 (5 bases). Germline V gene data show CDR1 as LNHDA and CDR2 as SQIVND (reference sequence). V lost 3 bases, J lost 5 bases, and 17 bases lay in between. The CDR3 length is 16 residues. The CDR3 loop reads CASSIGAEPTDNEQFF. The DNA of the CDR3 is TGTGCCAGTAGTATTGGGGCTGAACCTACTGACAATGAGCAGTTCTTC.

The chain uses TRBV2 and TRBJ2-3; D unclear. V dropped 5 bases and J dropped 1 base, with 4 bases sitting between them. CDR3 length: 12 amino acids. Germline CDR1 is SNHLY and CDR2 is FYNNEI. CDR3 coding DNA: TGTGCCAGCAGTATACGCACAGATACGCAGTATTTT. As protein: CASSIRTDTQYF.

This sequence joins TRBV9 and TRBJ2-7; 9 bases agree with TRBD1. The CDR3 contains 14 residues. J lost 7 bases, V lost 3 bases, and 8 bases had no gene match. Germline lookup yields CDR1 SGDLS and CDR2 YYNGEE. The CDR3 protein is CASSALTGTGEQYF. Written as DNA, the CDR3 is TGTGCCAGCAGCGCCTTGACAGGGACAGGGGAGCAGTACTTC.

V is TRBV6-5 and J is TRBJ2-1; either TRBD1 or TRBD2 may supply D (5 bases each). The V end was cut by 6 bases, the J end by 9 bases, with 15 bases between. Germline V gives CDR1 MNHEY, CDR2 SVGAGI. The CDR3 extends over 13 amino acids. The CDR3 loop reads CASSPGARGEQFF. The CDR3, as DNA: TGTGCCAGCAGCCCCGGGGCTAGAGGTGAGCAGTTCTTC.

In the case of this clone: At the DNA level, this CDR3 is encoded by other sequences in the same sample as well. The V gene is TRBV27, the J gene TRBJ2-6, with TRBD2 matching over 7 bases. After removal of 0 bases from V and 4 bases from J, the junction contained 0 bases not matched to a gene. The CDR3 has 15 amino acids. Germline loops: CDR1 MNHEY, CDR2 SMNVEV (reference sequence). The DNA of the CDR3 is TGTGCCAGCAGTTTATCGGGAGGGGGGGCCAACGTCCTGACTTTC. It encodes CASSLSGGGANVLTF.

This chain uses TRBV2 with TRBJ2-1; 9 bases map to TRBD2. Germline assignment: CDR1 SNHLY and CDR2 FYNNEI. V was pared by 0 bases and J by 8 bases, with 8 bases of the junction left unmatched. The CDR3 length is 16 residues. The CDR3 is CASSEAPAGGRYEQFF. CDR3 DNA sequence: TGTGCCAGCAGTGAAGCGCCAGCGGGAGGAAGATATGAGCAGTTCTTC.

The rearrangement links TRBV3-1 (or the pseudogene TRBV3-2) to TRBJ2-1; D unclear. The CDR3 extends over 13 amino acids. Germline values: CDR1 LGHDT, CDR2 YNNKEL (reference sequence). Trimming took 5 bases from V and 0 from J, leaving 5 bases between them. In DNA, the CDR3 is TGTGCCAGCAGCATGAGCTCCTACAATGAGCAGTTCTTC. It translates to CASSMSSYNEQFF.

The CDR3 coding sequence is TGTGCCAGTCAGACAGGCGGGGGCAATCAGCCCCAGCATTTT. The encoded protein is CASQTGGGNQPQHF. The chain combines TRBV27 with TRBJ1-5; D may be TRBD1 (6 bases). CDR3 size: 14 residues. V lost 9 bases, J lost 2 bases, and 14 bases lay in between. Germline CDR1 MNHEY, CDR2 SMNVEV (reference sequence).

The chain carries TRBV9 and TRBJ2-3, with D perhaps matching TRBD1 (7 bases). The CDR3 sequence is 15 residues long. The ends were cut back, 4 bases at V and 0 bases at J, with 12 bases in the middle. Germline lookup yields CDR1 SGDLS and CDR2 YYNGEE. CDR3 amino acids: CASSPGGSSTDTQYF. The CDR3 DNA is TGTGCCAGCAGCCCAGGGGGGTCAAGCACAGATACGCAGTATTTT.

The chain has TRBV6-1 and TRBJ1-6; a possible D gene is TRBD1 (6 bases). CDR3 size: 16 residues. Trimming left V 2 bases short and J 7 bases short, with 15 bases between. CDR1 is MNHNS, CDR2 SASEGT, per germline. In DNA, the CDR3 is TGTGCCAGCAGTGAAATTTTGGACAGCCCAAATTCACCCCTCCACTTT. It codes for CASSEILDSPNSPLHF.

The chain recombines TRBV28 with TRBJ2-3, with TRBD2 matching 8 bases. The CDR3 contains 16 residues. V was pared by 2 bases and J by 2 bases, with 6 bases of the junction left unmatched. Germline V gene sequence: CDR1 MDHEN, CDR2 SYDVKM. This CDR3 is CASSLPGTRVTDTQYF. The CDR3 DNA reads TGTGCCAGCAGTTTACCCGGGACTAGGGTCACAGATACGCAGTATTTT.

V usage is TRBV11-2 and J usage is TRBJ2-3; no clear D. V shed 6 bases and J shed 6 bases, with 10 bases lying between them. CDR3 length: 12 amino acids. Germline-derived CDR1 and CDR2 are SGHAT and FQNNGV. CDR3: CASSYAWDTQYF. The CDR3 bases are TGTGCCAGCAGTTACGCGTGGGATACGCAGTATTTT.

The V and J genes are TRBV9 and TRBJ1-6; 7 bases are shared with TRBD1. The germline V gene encodes CDR1 SGDLS and CDR2 YYNGEE. J gave up 8 bases and V 4 bases, and 9 bases lay outside the gene matches. The CDR3 has 15 amino acids. As DNA, the CDR3 is TGTGCCAGCAGCCACCGGACAGGAACCTATTCACCCCTCCACTTT. Protein product: CASSHRTGTYSPLHF.

To note about this clone: One junction end disagrees with the germline gene, perhaps due to a read error. J is TRBJ2-7 and V is TRBV18; D is ambiguous. Germline values: CDR1 KGHSH, CDR2 LQKENI. The length of the CDR3 is 12 residues. The CDR3 sequence is CPSSPRLYEQYF. CDR3 coding DNA: TGTCCCAGCTCACCACGACTCTACGAGCAGTACTTC.

The V gene is TRBV11-2, the J gene TRBJ2-2; 12 bases align to TRBD2. CDR3 size: 16 residues. Trimming at V came to 2 bases and at J to 7 bases, leaving 5 bases not matched to a gene. From germline, CDR1 is SGHAT and CDR2 FQNNGV. CDR3 amino acids: CASSLLAGGPYGELFF. For the CDR3, the DNA is TGTGCCAGCAGCTTACTAGCGGGAGGGCCGTACGGGGAGCTGTTTTTT.

The chain couples TRBV6-1 to TRBJ2-1; D gene unclear. CDR3 length: 12 amino acids. The V end lost 2 bases, the J end lost 7 bases, and 6 bases lay between the germline ends. Germline CDR1 MNHNS, CDR2 SASEGT. CDR3 coding DNA: TGTGCCAGCAGTGAACGAACGAATGAGCAGTTCTTC. This encodes CASSERTNEQFF.

V and J are TRBV18 and TRBJ2-2, with a tentative D call TRBD2 (6 bases). CDR1 is KGHSH, CDR2 LQKENI, per germline. Trimming cost V 2 bases and J 0 bases, with 7 bases left between them. The CDR3 sequence is 15 residues long. This CDR3 is CASSPGTPNTGELFF. Written as DNA, the CDR3 is TGTGCCAGCTCACCAGGGACTCCGAACACCGGGGAGCTGTTTTTT.

The rearrangement links TRBV6-5 to TRBJ1-6, with unresolved D. The germline V gene encodes CDR1 MNHEY and CDR2 SVGAGI. The CDR3 extends over 13 amino acids. V dropped 0 bases and J dropped 7 bases, with 4 bases sitting between them. CDR3 amino acids: CASSYSFNSPLHF. The CDR3 nucleotides read TGTGCCAGCAGTTACTCGTTCAATTCACCCCTCCACTTT.

CDR3 in amino acids: CASSFLAGADEQYF. The CDR3 DNA sequence: TGCGCCAGCAGCTTTTTAGCGGGAGCAGACGAGCAGTACTTC. The chain recombines TRBV5-1 with TRBJ2-7; 9 positions match TRBD2. With V trimmed by 2 bases and J by 5 bases, 5 bases remained unmatched. CDR1 and CDR2 from the germline V gene are SGHRS and YFSETQ. The CDR3 loop spans 14 amino acids.

The V call is TRBV19, the J call TRBJ1-2; no clear D gene. The V and J ends lost 1 base and 6 bases respectively, with 3 bases between them. This CDR3 is 11 amino acids long. Germline V gene sequence: CDR1 LNHDA, CDR2 SQIVND (reference sequence). CDR3 nucleotides: TGTGCCAGTAGTATAGGGAATGGCTACACCTTC. The encoded protein is CASSIGNGYTF.

V and J are TRBV6-1 and TRBJ1-5, with D perhaps matching TRBD1 (5 bases). The CDR3 is 14 residues long. Trimming stripped 2 bases from V and 13 bases from J, with 18 bases between. Per the germline V gene, CDR1 is MNHNS and CDR2 is SASEGT. The CDR3 is CASSELGQARVQHF. CDR3 DNA: TGTGCCAGCAGTGAATTGGGCCAGGCCAGGGTTCAGCATTTT.

The chain recombines TRBV29-1 with TRBJ1-1; 7 nucleotides line up with TRBD1. V trimming: 6 bases; J trimming: 2 bases; junction bases outside the gene matches: 6. This CDR3 is built from 13 residues. In germline, CDR1 is SQVTM, CDR2 ANQGSEA. The CDR3 region has the DNA TGCAGCGTCCGACAGGGACCTAACACTGAAGCTTTCTTT. It codes for CSVRQGPNTEAFF. The whole variable domain, remainder taken from reference TRBV29-1 and TRBJ1-1, is SAVISQKPSRDICQRGTSLTIQCQVDSQVTMMFWYRQQPGQSLTLIATANQGSEATYESGFVIDKFPISRPNLTFSTLTVSNMSPEDSSIYLCSVRQGPNTEAFFGQGTRLTVV.